This TCR beta chain came from a study of CD8 T cells in Susac syndrome. Germline V gives CDR1 MNHEY, CDR2 SMNVEV (reference sequence). Trimming removed 6 bases from V and 6 bases from J; junction bases left unmatched: 11. The CDR3 runs to 16 residues. All included Susac syndrome patients satisfied recently defined diagnostic criteria for definite or probable disease. RNA in amounts of 0.5 to 1 ug was reverse transcribed with random hexamers. From the immunoSEQ multiplex PCR reads, TCRdb called clonotypes with MiXCR, one entry per CDR3 protein. The sample includes 120,000 to 150,000 distinct CDR3 sequences, 90% to 97% of them seen just once.

The clonotype comes from a human donor with Susac syndrome. V and J are TRBV27 and TRBJ2-1, with 10 nucleotides matching TRBD1. Sequencing was carried out using CD4+ T cells from PBMCs. Here the CDR3 DNA reads TGTGCCAGCAGAACTATGAAGGACAGGGGGGTCAATGAGCAGTTCTTC. It is translated as CASRTMKDRGVNEQFF.